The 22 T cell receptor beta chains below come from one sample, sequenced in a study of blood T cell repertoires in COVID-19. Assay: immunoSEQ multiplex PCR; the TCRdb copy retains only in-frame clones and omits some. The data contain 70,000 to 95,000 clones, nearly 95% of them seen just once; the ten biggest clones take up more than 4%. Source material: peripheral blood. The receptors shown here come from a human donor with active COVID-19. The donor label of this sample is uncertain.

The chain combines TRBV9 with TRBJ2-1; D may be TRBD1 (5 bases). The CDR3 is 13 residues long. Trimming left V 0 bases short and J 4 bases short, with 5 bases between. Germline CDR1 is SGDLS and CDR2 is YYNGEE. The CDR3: CASSVDRYNEQFF. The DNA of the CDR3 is TGTGCCAGCAGCGTAGACAGGTACAATGAGCAGTTCTTC.

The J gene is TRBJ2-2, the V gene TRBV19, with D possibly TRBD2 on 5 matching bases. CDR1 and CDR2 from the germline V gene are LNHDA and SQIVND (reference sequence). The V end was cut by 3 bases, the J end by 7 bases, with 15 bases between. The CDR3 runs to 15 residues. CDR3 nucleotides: TGTGCCAGTAGTATGTGGAGGAAGCAGGTCGGGGAGCTGTTTTTT. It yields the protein CASSMWRKQVGELFF.

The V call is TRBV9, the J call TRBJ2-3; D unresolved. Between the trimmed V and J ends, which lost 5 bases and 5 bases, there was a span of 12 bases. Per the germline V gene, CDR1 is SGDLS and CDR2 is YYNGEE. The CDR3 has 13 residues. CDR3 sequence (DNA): TGTGCCAGCAGTGCTTTTAGTAAAGATACGCAGTATTTT. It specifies CASSAFSKDTQYF.

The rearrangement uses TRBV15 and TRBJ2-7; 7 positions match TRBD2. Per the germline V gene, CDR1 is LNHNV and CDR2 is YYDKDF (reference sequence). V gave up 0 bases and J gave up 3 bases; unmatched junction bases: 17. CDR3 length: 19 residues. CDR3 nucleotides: TGTGCCACCAGCAGAGACCTAATGGGGATGACTGGCGGGAGCTACGAGCAGTACTTC. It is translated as CATSRDLMGMTGGSYEQYF. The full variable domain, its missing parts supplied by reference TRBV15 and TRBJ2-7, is DAMVIQNPRYQVTQFGKPVTLSCSQTLNHNVMYWYQQKSSQAPKLLFHYYDKDFNNEADTPDNFQSRRPNTSFCFLDIRSPGLGDTAMYLCATSRDLMGMTGGSYEQYFGPGTRLTVT.

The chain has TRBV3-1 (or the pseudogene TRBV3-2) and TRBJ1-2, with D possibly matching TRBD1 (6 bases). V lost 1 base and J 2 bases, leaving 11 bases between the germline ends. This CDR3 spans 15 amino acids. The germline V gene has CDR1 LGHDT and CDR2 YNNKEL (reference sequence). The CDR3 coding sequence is TGTGCCAGCAGCCAAGGGGGGCAGGGGAACTATGGCTACACCTTC. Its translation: CASSQGGQGNYGYTF.

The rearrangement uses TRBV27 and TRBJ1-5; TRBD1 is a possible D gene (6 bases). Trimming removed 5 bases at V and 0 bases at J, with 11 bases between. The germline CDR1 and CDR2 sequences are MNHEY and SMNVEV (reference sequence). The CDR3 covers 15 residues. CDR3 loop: CASSNLRGSNQPQHF. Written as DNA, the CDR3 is TGTGCCAGCAGTAACCTCAGGGGTAGCAATCAGCCCCAGCATTTT.

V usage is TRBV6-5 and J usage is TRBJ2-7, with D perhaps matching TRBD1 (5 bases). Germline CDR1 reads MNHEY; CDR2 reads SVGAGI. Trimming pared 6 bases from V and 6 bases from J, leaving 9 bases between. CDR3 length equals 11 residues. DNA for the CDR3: TGTGCCAGCAGCACAGGCGGCGAGCAGTACTTC. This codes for CASSTGGEQYF.

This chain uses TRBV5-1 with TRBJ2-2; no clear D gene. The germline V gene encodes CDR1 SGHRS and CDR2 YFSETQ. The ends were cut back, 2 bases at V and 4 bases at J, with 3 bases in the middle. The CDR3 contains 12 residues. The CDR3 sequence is CASSFITGELFF. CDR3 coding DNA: TGCGCCAGCAGCTTCATCACCGGGGAGCTGTTTTTT.

CDR3 in amino acids: CASSLPPGHSYEQYF. In nucleotides, the CDR3 is TGTGCCAGCAGTCTGCCTCCGGGACACTCCTACGAGCAGTACTTC. J is TRBJ2-7 and V is TRBV28, with D perhaps matching TRBD1 (6 bases). Trimming cost V 5 bases and J 0 bases, with 14 bases left between them. Looked up from germline, CDR1 is MDHEN and CDR2 is SYDVKM. The CDR3 has 15 amino acids.

The CDR3 region has the DNA TGTGCCAGCAGCAAACAGGAGGAGCAGTACTTC. Translating gives CASSKQEEQYF. The chain employs TRBV6-2 or TRBV6-3 and TRBJ2-7; a possible D gene is TRBD1 (5 bases). The germline V gene has CDR1 MNHEY and CDR2 SVGEGT. The CDR3 runs 11 residues. The V gene lost 6 bases and the J gene lost 7 bases, with 10 bases spanning the gap.

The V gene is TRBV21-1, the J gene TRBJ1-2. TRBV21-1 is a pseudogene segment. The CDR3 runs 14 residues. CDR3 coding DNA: TGTGCCAGCAGCAAAAGTGGGGAGCTTAAATGCTACACCTTC. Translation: CASSKSGELKCYTF.

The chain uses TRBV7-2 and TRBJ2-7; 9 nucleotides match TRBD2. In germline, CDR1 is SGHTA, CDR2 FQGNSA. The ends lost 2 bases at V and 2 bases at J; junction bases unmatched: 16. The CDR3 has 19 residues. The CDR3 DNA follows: TGTGCCAGCAGCTTACGCCTAGCGGGACCCGGGGGGATGACCTACGAGCAGTACTTC. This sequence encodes CASSLRLAGPGGMTYEQYF. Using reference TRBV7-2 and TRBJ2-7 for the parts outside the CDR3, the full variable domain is GAGVSQSPSNKVTEKGKDVELRCDPISGHTALYWYRQSLGQGLEFLIYFQGNSAPDKSGLPSDRFSAERTGGSVSTLTIQRTQQEDSAVYLCASSLRLAGPGGMTYEQYFGPGTRLTVT.

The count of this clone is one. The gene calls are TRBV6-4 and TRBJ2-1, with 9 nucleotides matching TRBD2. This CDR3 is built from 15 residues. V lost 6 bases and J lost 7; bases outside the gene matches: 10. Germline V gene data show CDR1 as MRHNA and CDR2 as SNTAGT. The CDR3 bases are TGTGCCAGCAGGATGGGCGGGGGGGCGGAAAATGAGCAGTTCTTC. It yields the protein CASRMGGGAENEQFF.

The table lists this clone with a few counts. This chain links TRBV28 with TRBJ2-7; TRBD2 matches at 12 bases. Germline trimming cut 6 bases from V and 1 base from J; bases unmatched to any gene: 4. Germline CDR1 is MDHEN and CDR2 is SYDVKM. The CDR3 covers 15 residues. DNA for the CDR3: TGTGCCAGCAGACAAACTAGCGGGAGGTCCTACGAGCAGTACTTC. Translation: CASRQTSGRSYEQYF.

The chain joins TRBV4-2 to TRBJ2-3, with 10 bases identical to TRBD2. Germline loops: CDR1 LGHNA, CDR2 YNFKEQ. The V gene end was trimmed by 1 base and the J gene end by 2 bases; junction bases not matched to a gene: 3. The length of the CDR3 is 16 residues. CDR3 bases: TGTGCCAGCAGCCAAGTAACTAGCGGGGACACAGATACGCAGTATTTT. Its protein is CASSQVTSGDTDTQYF.

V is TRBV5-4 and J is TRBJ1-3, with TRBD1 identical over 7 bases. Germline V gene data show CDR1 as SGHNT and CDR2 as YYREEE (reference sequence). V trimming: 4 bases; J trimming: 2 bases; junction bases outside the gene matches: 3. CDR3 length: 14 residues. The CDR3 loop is CASSGGTAGNTIYF. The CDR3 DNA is TGTGCCAGCAGCGGGGGGACAGCTGGAAACACCATATATTTT.

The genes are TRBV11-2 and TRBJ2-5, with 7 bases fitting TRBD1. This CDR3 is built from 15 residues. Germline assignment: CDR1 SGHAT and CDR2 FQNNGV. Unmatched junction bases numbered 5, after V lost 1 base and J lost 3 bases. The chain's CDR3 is CASSLAGTEEETQYF. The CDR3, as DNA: TGTGCCAGCAGCTTAGCTGGGACAGAAGAAGAGACCCAGTACTTC.

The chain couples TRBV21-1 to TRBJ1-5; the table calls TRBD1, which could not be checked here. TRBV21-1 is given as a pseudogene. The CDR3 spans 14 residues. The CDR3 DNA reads TGTGCCAGCAGCAAAGCGCCGCAGGCTCAGCCCCAGCATTTT. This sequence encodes CASSKAPQAQPQHF.

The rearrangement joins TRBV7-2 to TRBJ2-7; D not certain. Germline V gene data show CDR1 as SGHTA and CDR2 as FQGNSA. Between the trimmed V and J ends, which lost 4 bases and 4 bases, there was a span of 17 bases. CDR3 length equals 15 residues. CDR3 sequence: CASSSEIGRPYEQYF. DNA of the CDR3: TGTGCCAGCAGCTCGGAGATAGGAAGACCGTACGAGCAGTACTTC.

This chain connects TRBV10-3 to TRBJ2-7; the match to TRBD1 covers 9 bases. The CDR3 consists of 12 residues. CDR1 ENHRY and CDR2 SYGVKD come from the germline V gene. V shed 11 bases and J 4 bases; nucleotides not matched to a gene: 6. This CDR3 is CAARDRAYEQYF. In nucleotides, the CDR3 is TGTGCCGCCCGGGACAGGGCATACGAGCAGTACTTC.

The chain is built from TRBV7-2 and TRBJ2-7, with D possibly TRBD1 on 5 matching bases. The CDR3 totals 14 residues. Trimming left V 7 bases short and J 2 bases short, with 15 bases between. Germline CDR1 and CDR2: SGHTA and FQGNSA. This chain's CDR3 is CASTPGRVPYEQYF. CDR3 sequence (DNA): TGTGCCAGCACCCCGGGCAGGGTCCCCTACGAGCAGTACTTC.

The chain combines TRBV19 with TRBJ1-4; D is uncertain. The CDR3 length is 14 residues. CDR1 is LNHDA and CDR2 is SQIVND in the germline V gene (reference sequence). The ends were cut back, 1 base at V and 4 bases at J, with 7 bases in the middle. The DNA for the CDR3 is TGTGCCAGTAGTATAGCGTATATTAATGAAAAACTGTTTTTT. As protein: CASSIAYINEKLFF.